Included here is one TCR beta chain sequence, with context. Its specificity is not known. CDR3 length: 17 residues. Germline V CDR1 and CDR2: MDHEN, SYDVKM. V lost 7 bases, J lost 0 bases, and 5 bases stayed unmatched. This sample is part of a study of glioma-infiltrating T cells. Study summary: Presurgical dexamethasone in glioma patients lasted six or fewer days.

General study findings and limits: Only very few CDR3 sequences appeared in both tissue and blood.

Amplification of TCR alpha and beta CDR3 regions from RNA used iRepertoire nested multiplex PCR. One-step reverse transcription and amplification started from approximately 100-400 ng of tissue mRNA or PBMC total RNA. MiXCR, applied by TCRdb to the multiplex PCR reads, yields one record per CDR3 protein. The table lists more than 350,000 distinct CDR3 sequences, around 38% of them singletons. Sequencing used glioma tissue, nonneoplastic brain tissue, or PBMCs (not recorded which). The receptor was isolated from a human donor with low-grade glioma or glioblastoma, undergoing nonglioma brain surgery, or in good health (not recorded which). V gene TRBV28 combines with J gene TRBJ2-6; TRBD1 matches 11 bases. Here the CDR3 reads CASIPGTGGSGANVLTF. In nucleotides, the CDR3 is TGTGCCAGCATCCCGGGGACAGGGGGCTCTGGGGCCAACGTCCTGACTTTC. The full variable domain, with the rest looked up from reference TRBV28 and TRBJ2-6, is DVKVTQSSRYLVKRTGEKVFLECVQDMDHENMFWYRQDPGLGLRLIYFSYDVKMKEKGDIPEGYSVSREKKERFSLILESASTNQTSMYLCASIPGTGGSGANVLTFGAGSRLTVL.